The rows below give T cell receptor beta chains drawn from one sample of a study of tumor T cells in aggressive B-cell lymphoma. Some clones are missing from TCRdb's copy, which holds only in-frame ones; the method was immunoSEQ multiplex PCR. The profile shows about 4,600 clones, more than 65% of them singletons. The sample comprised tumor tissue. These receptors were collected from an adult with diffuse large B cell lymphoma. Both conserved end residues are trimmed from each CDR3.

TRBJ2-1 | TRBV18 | ASMRSGNDEQF
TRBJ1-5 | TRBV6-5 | ASSLSYSNQPQH
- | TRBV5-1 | ASSGPADARGGTGSSYEQY
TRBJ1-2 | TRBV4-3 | ASSRQGAGPYGYT
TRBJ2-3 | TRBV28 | ASGGDTQY
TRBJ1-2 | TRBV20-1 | RADTIYGYT
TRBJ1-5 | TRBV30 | AWSVRSNQPQH
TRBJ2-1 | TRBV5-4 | ASSLDSGSDEQF
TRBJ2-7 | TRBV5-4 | ASSLVSLAGISYEQY
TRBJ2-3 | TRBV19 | ASSIERGGPSTDTQY
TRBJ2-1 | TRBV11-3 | ASSSGQSALSYNEQF
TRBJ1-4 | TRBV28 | ASSPSHPVRLFGEKLF
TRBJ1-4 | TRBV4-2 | AKKTGTNEKLF
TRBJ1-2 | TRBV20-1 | SASVGVGYT
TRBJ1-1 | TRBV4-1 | ASSQGQAGLEAF
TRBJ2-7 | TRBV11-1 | ASSLGPGTGSYEQY
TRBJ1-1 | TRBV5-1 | ASSPDRGQGITEAF
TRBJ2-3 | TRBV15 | ATSRGELAVRADTQY
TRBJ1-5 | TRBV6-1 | ASSLEGAGNQPQH
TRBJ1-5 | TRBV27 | ASSSPDRANQPQH
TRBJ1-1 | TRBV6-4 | ASSGQEGTEAF
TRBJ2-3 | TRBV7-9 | ASGSRWTSGVTDTQY
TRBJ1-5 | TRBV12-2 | ASRLPQAPHPTQH
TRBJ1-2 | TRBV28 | ASRLLEQGKGYT
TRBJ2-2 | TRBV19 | ASSIVPRQLF
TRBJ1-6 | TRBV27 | ASSLSGLGSPLH
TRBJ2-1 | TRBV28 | ASSPLAPPNNEQF